This T cell receptor (beta chain) comes out of a study of tumor-infiltrating lymphocytes in oesophageal squamous cell carcinoma. This clonotype showed up many times. TCRdb re-called the PCR reads through MiXCR, storing one row per CDR3 protein. The profile covers approximately 20,000 distinct CDR3 sequences, with around 40% appearing a single time and approximately 19% taken by the ten largest. This sequence originates from a male donor with esophageal squamous cell carcinoma. The source material was esophageal tumor tissue.

The CDR3 here is CASSLAGDSYEQYF. CDR3 sequence (DNA): TGCGCCAGCAGCTTGGCCGGCGACTCCTACGAGCAGTACTTC. The chain links TRBV5-1 to TRBJ2-7, with unresolved D. Looked up from germline, CDR1 is SGHRS and CDR2 is YFSETQ. This CDR3 is 14 amino acids long. V lost 0 bases and J 0 bases, leaving 7 bases between the germline ends. The whole variable domain, filled in from reference TRBV5-1 and TRBJ2-7, reads KAGVTQTPRYLIKTRGQQVTLSCSPISGHRSVSWYQQTPGQGLQFLFEYFSETQRNKGNFPGRFSGRQFSNSRSEMNVSTLELGDSALYLCASSLAGDSYEQYFGPGTRLTVT.